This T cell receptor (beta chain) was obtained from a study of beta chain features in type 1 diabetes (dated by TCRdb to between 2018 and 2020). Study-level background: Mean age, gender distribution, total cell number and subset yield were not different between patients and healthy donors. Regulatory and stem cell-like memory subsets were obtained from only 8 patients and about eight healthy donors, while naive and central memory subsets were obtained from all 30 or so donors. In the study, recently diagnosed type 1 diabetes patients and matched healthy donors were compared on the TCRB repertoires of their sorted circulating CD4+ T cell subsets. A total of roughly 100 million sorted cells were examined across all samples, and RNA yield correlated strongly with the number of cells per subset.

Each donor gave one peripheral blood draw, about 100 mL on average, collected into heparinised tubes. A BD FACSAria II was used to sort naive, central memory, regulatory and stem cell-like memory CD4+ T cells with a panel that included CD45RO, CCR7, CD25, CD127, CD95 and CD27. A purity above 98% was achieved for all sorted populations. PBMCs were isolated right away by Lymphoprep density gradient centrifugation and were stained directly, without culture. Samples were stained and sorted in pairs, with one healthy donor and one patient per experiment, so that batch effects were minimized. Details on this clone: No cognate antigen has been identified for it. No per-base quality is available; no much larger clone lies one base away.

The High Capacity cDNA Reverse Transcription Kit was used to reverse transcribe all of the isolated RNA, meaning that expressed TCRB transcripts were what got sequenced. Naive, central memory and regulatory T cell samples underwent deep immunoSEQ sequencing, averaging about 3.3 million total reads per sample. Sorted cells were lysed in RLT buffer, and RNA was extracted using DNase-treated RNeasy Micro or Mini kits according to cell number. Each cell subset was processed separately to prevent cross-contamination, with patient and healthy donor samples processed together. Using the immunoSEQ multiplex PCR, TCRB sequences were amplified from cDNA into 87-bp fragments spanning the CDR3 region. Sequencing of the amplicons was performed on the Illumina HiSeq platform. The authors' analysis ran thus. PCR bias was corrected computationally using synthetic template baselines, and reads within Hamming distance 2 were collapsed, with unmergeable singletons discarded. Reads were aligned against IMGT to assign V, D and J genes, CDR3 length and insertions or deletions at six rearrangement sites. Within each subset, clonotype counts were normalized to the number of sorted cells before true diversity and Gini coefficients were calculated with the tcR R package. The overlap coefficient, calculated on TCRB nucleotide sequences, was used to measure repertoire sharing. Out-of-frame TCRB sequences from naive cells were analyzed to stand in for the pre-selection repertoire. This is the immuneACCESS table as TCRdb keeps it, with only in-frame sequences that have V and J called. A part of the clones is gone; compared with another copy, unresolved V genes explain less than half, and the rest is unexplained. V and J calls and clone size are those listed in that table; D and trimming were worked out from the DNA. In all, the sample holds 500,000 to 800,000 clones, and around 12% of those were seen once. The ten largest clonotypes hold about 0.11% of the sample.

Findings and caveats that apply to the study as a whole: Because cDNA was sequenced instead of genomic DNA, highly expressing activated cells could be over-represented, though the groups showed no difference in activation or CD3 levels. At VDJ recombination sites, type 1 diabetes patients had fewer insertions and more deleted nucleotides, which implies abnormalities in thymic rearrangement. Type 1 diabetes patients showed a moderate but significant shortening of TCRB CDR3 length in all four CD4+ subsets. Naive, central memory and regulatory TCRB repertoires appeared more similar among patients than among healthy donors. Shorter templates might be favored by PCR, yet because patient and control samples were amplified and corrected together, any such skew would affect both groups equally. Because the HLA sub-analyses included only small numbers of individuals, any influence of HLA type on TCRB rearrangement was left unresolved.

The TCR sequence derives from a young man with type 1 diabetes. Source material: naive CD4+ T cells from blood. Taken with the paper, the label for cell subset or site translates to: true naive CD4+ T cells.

The nucleotide sequence reads TGTGCCAGCAGCTTGAGAGGGGAGCCCACAGATACGCAGTATTTT. Its protein is CASSLRGEPTDTQYF. The chain uses TRBV5-4 and TRBJ2-3; the D gene may be TRBD1 or TRBD2, since each aligns over 5 bases. CDR1 and CDR2 (SGHNT, YYREEE) derive from the germline V gene (reference sequence). Relative to germline, V is 1 base shorter and J is 2 bases shorter, with 11 bases between their ends. The CDR3 sequence holds 15 residues, the cysteine and phenylalanine included. The sequence is cut down to CDR3 DNA, 45 bases in frame from base 1. The variable domain in full, with residues beyond the CDR3 obtained from the reference TRBV5-4 and TRBJ2-3 genes, is ETGVTQSPTHLIKTRGQQVTLRCSSQSGHNTVSWYQQALGQGPQFIFQYYREEENGRGNFPPRFSGLQFPNYSSELNVNALELDDSALYLCASSLRGEPTDTQYFGPGTRLTVL.